One T cell receptor beta chain is described in this entry. The data stem from a study of blood T cell repertoires in COVID-19. Study at large: The origin of the acute and convalescent COVID-19 samples was the United States, Italy and Spain. Sample material is recorded as cDNA or gDNA derived from T cells, B-cell-depleted T cells, or PBMCs.

Methods used by the authors: Quantification of nucleated cells was approximated via reference gene primer amplification. Only in-frame clones appear in the TCRdb table, and some are missing; sequencing was by immunoSEQ multiplex PCR. D and trimming come from the DNA, and the V and J calls and clone size come from that table. The sample has 200,000 to 250,000 clones; approximately 83% are singletons. The CDR3 runs 17 residues. Germline CDR1 and CDR2: MNHEY and SMNVEV (reference sequence). The V and J ends lost 2 bases and 6 bases respectively, with 21 bases between them. The chain recombines TRBV27 with TRBJ2-3, with TRBD1 as a possible D gene (5 bases). This sequence was found in a woman aged 25-40 years who had recovered from COVID-19. Sequencing was performed on peripheral blood. The CDR3: CASSLTPRERSLDTQYF. CDR3 DNA sequence: TGTGCCAGCAGTTTAACCCCCAGGGAACGATCCTTGGATACGCAGTATTTT.